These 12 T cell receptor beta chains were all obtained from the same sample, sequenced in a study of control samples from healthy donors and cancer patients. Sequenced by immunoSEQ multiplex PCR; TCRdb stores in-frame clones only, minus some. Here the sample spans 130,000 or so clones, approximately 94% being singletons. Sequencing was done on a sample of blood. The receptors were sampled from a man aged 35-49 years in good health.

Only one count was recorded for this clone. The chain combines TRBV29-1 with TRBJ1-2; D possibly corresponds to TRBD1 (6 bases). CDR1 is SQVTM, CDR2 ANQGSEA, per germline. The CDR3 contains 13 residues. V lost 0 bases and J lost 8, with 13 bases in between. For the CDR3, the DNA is TGCAGCGTTGAAGAAGGATCCGGGGGCGGCTACACCTTC. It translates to CSVEEGSGGGYTF.

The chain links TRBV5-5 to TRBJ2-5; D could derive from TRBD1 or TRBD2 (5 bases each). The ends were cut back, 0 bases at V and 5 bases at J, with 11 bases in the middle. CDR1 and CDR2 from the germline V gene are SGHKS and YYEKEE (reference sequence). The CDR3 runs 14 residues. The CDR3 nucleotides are TGTGCCAGCAGCTTGGGAGGGGTTGCTGAGACCCAGTACTTC. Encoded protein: CASSLGGVAETQYF.

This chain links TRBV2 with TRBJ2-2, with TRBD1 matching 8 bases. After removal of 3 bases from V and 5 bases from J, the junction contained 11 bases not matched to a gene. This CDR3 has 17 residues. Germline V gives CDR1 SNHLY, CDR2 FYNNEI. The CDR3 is CASSDEYGTGGTGELFF. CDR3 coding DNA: TGTGCCAGCAGTGATGAATATGGGACAGGAGGGACCGGGGAGCTGTTTTTT.

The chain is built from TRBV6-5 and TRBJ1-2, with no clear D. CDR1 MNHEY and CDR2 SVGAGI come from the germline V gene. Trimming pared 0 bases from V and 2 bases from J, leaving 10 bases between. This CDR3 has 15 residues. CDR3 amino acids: CASSYSAGTNYGYTF. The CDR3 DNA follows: TGTGCCAGCAGTTACTCGGCAGGAACGAACTATGGCTACACCTTC.

CDR3 region: CASSRRGVEYYGYTF. In DNA form, the CDR3 reads TGTGCCAGCAGCCGTCGGGGGGTTGAGTACTATGGCTACACCTTC. The chain combines TRBV13 with TRBJ1-2; maybe TRBD1 (5 bases). Trimming removed 5 bases at V and 3 bases at J, with 16 bases between. The CDR3 consists of 15 residues. Germline CDR1 reads PRHDT; CDR2 reads FYEKMQ (reference sequence).

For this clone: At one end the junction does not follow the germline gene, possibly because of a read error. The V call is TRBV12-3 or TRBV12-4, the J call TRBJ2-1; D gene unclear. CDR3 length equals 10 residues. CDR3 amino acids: CASSLGRLVF. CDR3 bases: TGTGCCAGCAGTCTCGGCCGGTTGGTCTTC.

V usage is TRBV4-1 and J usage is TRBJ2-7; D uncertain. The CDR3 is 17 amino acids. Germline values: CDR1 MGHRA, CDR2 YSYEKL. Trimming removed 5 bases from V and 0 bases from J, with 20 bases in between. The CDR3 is CASSWILDSELSYEQYF. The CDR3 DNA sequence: TGCGCCAGCAGCTGGATTCTTGATTCAGAACTCTCCTACGAGCAGTACTTC.

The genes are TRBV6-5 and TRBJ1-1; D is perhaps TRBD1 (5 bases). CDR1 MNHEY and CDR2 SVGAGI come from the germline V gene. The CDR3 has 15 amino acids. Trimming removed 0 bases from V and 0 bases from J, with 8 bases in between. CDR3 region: CASSYSRGVNTEAFF. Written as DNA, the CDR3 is TGTGCCAGCAGTTACTCGAGAGGGGTGAACACTGAAGCTTTCTTT.

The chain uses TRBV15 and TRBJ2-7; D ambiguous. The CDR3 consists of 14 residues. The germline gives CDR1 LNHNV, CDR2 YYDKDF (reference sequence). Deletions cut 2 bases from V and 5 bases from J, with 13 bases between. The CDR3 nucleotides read TGTGCCACCAGCAGACCTGGAACCCGGGACGAGCAGTACTTC. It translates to CATSRPGTRDEQYF.

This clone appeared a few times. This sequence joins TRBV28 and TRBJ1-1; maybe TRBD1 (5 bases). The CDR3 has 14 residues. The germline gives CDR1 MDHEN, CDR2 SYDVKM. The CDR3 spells CSISLMGGGTEAFF. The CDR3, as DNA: TGTTCCATAAGCCTAATGGGCGGGGGCACTGAAGCTTTCTTT.

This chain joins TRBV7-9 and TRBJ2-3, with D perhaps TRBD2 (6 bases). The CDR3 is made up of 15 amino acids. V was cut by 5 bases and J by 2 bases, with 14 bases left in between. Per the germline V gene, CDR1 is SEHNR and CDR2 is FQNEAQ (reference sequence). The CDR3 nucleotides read TGTGCCAGCAGCCCCCCCGGCGGGGCCACAGATACGCAGTATTTT. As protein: CASSPPGGATDTQYF.

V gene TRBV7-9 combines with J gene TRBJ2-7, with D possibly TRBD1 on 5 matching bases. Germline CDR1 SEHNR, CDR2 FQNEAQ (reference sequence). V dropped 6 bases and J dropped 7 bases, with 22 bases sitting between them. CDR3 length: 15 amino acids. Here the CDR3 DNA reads TGTGCCAGCAGTGTCATGGGGCGGATTTTTGGGGAGCAGTACTTC. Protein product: CASSVMGRIFGEQYF.